The clone carrying this TCR beta chain was seen once. What it recognizes is unknown. These data come from a study of shared clonotypes between healthy human individuals. Findings of the study overall: Compared with clonotypes that all four donors shared, non-shared clonotypes had lower generation probabilities.

The naive CD8 fraction comprised CD45RO-negative cells positively selected for CCR7 and excluded terminally differentiated effector memory CD45RA+ cells. The V gene's germline CDR1 is MNHEY and CDR2 SMNVEV (reference sequence). With 7 bases removed from V and 3 bases from J, the gap between germline ends came to 16 bases. The CDR3 runs 15 residues. Evenly divided among several immunoSEQ plates was the genomic DNA of each subset. Sequenced by immunoSEQ multiplex PCR; TCRdb stores in-frame clones only, minus some. The sample yields millions of clones, 85% to 95% seen once. The sequence derives from a man between 18 and 35 years old in good health. Some clones in this sample may be carry-over from other donors' samples. The chain links TRBV27 to TRBJ2-1; D uncertain. The sample comprised naive CD8+ T cells from PBMCs. CDR3 nucleotide sequence: TGTGCCAGCACCCCCGGGCAGCCTGGCTACAATGAGCAGTTCTTC. Translation: CASTPGQPGYNEQFF.